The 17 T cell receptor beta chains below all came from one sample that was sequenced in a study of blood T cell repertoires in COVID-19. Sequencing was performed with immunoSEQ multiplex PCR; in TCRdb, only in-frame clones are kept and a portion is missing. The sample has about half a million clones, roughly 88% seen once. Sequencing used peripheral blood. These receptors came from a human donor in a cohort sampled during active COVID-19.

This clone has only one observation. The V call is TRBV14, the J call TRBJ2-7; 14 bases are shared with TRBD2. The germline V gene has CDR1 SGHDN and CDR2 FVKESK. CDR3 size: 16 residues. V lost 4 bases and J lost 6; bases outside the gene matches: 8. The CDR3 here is CASSLGLAGDQVEQYF. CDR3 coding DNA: TGTGCCAGCAGCCTGGGACTAGCGGGAGATCAGGTCGAGCAGTACTTC.

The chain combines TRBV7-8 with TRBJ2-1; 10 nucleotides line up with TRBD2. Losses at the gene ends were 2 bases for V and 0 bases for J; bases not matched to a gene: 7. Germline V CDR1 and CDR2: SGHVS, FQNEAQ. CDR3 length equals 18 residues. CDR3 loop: CASSLWSGRVSSYNEQFF. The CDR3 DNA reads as TGTGCCAGCAGCTTATGGAGCGGGAGGGTTAGCTCCTACAATGAGCAGTTCTTC.

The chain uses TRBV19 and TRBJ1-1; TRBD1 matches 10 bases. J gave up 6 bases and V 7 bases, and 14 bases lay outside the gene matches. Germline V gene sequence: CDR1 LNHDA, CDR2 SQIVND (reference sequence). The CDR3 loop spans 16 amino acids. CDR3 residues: CASTRTGGIGSAEAFF. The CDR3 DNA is TGTGCCAGTACGAGGACAGGGGGTATCGGGAGCGCTGAAGCTTTCTTT.

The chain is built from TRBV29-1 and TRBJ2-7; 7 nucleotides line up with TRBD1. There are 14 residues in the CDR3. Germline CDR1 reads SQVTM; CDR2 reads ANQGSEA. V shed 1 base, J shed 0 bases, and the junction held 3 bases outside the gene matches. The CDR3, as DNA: TGCAGCGTTGAAGCACAGGGGCGCTCCTACGAGCAGTACTTC. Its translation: CSVEAQGRSYEQYF.

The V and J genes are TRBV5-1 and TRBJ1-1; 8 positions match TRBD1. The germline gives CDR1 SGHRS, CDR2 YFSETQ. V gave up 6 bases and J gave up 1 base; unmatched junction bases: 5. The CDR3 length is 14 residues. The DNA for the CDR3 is TGCGCCAGCACCCGGACAGGGACGAACACTGAAGCTTTCTTT. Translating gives CASTRTGTNTEAFF.

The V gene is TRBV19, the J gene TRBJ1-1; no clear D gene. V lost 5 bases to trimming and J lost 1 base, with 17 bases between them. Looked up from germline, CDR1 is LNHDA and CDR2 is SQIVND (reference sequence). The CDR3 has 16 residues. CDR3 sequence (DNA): TGTGCCAGTAGTCCGGGTTTCGGAGAATCGAACACTGAAGCTTTCTTT. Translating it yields CASSPGFGESNTEAFF.

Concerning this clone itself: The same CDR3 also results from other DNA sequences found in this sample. This CDR3 is CASSLARAGELFF. Here the CDR3 DNA reads TGTGCCAGCAGTTTAGCGAGGGCCGGGGAGCTGTTTTTT. The rearrangement uses TRBV12-3 or TRBV12-4 and TRBJ2-2; a possible D gene is TRBD2 (5 bases). The V end was cut by 0 bases, the J end by 6 bases, with 5 bases between. The CDR3 contains 13 residues.

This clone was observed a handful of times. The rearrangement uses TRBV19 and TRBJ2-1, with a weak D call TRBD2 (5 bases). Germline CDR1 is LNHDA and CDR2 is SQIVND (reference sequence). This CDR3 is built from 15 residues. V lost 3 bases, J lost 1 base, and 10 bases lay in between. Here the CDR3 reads CASSIQLGSYNEQFF. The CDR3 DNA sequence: TGTGCCAGTAGTATCCAACTAGGGTCCTACAATGAGCAGTTCTTC.

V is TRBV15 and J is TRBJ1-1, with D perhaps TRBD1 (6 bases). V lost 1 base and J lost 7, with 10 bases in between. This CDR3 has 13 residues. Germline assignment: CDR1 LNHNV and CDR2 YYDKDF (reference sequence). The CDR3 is CATSRAEGGEAFF. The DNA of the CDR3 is TGTGCCACCAGCAGAGCTGAAGGGGGTGAAGCTTTCTTT.

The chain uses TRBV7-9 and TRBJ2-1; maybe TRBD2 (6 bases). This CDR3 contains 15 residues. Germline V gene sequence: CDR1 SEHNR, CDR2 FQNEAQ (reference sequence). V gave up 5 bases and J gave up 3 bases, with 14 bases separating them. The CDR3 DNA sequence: TGTGCCAGCAGCCCGTTAGGAGGGATCTACAATGAGCAGTTCTTC. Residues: CASSPLGGIYNEQFF.

For the CDR3, the DNA is TGTGCCAGCACTCTCCTAGGGGCGGGGGCTCCTTTCTTT. The encoded protein is CASTLLGAGAPFF. The V call is TRBV6-6, the J call TRBJ1-1; maybe TRBD1 (6 bases). Trimming cost V 7 bases and J 12 bases, with 21 bases left between them. CDR1 is MNHNY and CDR2 is SVGAGI in the germline V gene (reference sequence). CDR3 length: 13 residues.

CDR3 region: CASTVTGGRGNTIYF. DNA of the CDR3: TGTGCCAGTACGGTGACAGGGGGAAGGGGAAACACCATATATTTT. This chain connects TRBV28 to TRBJ1-3; 9 bases align to TRBD1. The CDR3 has 15 residues. Germline CDR1 is MDHEN and CDR2 is SYDVKM. V lost 9 bases and J lost 4; bases outside the gene matches: 10.

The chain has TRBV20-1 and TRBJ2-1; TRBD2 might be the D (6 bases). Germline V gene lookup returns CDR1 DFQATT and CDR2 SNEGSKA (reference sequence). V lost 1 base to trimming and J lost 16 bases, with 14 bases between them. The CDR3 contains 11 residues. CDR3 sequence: CSARGLGLFFF. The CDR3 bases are TGCAGTGCTAGAGGACTAGGCCTTTTTTTCTTC.

CDR3 amino acids: CATSETGERGEQFF. CDR3 sequence (DNA): TGTGCCACCAGTGAAACGGGAGAGCGGGGTGAGCAGTTCTTC. The chain couples TRBV24-1 to TRBJ2-1; TRBD2 matches at 7 bases. V shed 4 bases, J shed 9 bases, and the junction held 8 bases outside the gene matches. Germline loops: CDR1 KGHDR, CDR2 SFDVKD. CDR3 size: 14 residues.

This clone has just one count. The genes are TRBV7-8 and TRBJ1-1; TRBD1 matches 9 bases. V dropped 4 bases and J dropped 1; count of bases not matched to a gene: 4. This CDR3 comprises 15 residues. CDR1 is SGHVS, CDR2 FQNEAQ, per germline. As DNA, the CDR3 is TGTGCCAGCAGCTCTCGACAGGGGGGGAACACTGAAGCTTTCTTT. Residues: CASSSRQGGNTEAFF.

CDR3 nucleotide sequence: TGTGCCAGCAGTTACTCCACAGGAAGGAGCACTGAAGCTTTCTTT. It is translated as CASSYSTGRSTEAFF. The chain has TRBV6-5 and TRBJ1-1; D perhaps matches TRBD1 (5 bases). V lost 0 bases, J lost 4 bases, and 12 bases lay in between. The CDR3 length is 15 residues. The germline gives CDR1 MNHEY, CDR2 SVGAGI.

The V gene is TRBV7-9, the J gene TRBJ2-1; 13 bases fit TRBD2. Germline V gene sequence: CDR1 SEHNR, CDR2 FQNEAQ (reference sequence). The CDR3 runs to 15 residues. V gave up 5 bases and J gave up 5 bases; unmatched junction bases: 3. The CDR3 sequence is CASSPGLAGNNEQFF. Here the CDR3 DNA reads TGTGCCAGCAGCCCGGGACTAGCGGGGAACAATGAGCAGTTCTTC.